This T cell receptor beta chain was retrieved from a study of blood T cell repertoires in COVID-19. The CDR3 is 14 residues long. The germline V gene encodes CDR1 LNHDA and CDR2 SQIVND (reference sequence). On this clone: An end of the junction does not agree with germline; a read error may underlie this.

Per the authors' pipeline: Cell counts per sample came from amplifying reference gene primers. Assay: immunoSEQ multiplex PCR; the TCRdb copy retains only in-frame clones and omits some. V and J calls and clone size are copied from that table; D and trimming were computed from the DNA. The sample has approximately 130,000 clones, about 80% seen once; the top ten hold roughly a tenth. The sequence came from a human donor in a cohort sampled during active COVID-19. The J gene is TRBJ2-7, the V gene TRBV19, with 7 bases aligning to TRBD1. The specimen sequenced was peripheral blood. The CDR3 here is CASTVRGGRYEQYF. DNA for the CDR3: TGTGCAAGTACAGTACGAGGGGGCCGATACGAGCAGTACTTC.